This T cell receptor beta chain is from a study of cytomegalovirus exposure and HLA in healthy donors. Each donor was nominally healthy when sampled (though unrecorded immune exposures were likely). Study results and caveats: The authors later found most CMV-associated TCR beta chains appeared HLA-restricted.

The CDR3 consists of 18 residues. Trimming cost V 2 bases and J 1 base, with 21 bases left between them. Germline CDR1 SGHDT, CDR2 YYEEEE. The PCR was carried out with 60 Vbeta primers and 13 Jbeta primers. Sequencing used immunoSEQ multiplex PCR; TCRdb keeps in-frame clones, though not all of them. The table has tens of thousands of clones, 78% seen once. As to this clone: Its antigen is undetermined.

Sample: PBMCs. The V and J genes are TRBV5-6 and TRBJ1-1; D uncertain. The origin of this receptor is a woman in her thirties or forties in good health and CMV-seronegative. CDR3 amino acids: CASSFKGLRGRGNTEAFF. As DNA, the CDR3 is TGTGCCAGCAGCTTTAAAGGCTTACGGGGTCGGGGGAACACTGAAGCTTTCTTT.